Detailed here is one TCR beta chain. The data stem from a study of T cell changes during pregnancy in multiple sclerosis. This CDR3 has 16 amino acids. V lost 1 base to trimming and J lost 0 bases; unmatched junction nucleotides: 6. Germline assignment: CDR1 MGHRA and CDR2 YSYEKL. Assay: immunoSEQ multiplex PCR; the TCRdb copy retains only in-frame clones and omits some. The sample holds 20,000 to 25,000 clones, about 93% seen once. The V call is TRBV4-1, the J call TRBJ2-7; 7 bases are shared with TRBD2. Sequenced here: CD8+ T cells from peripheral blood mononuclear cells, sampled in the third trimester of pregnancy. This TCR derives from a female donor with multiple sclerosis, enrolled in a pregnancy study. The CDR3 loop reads CASSQGERGNSYEQYF. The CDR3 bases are TGCGCCAGCAGCCAAGGGGAGCGGGGTAACTCCTACGAGCAGTACTTC.